Below, 20 T cell receptor beta chains from the same sample are listed, as sequenced in a study of regulatory T cells in long-lasting Graves disease (dated by TCRdb to the early 2020s). The method was multiplex PCR. These reads were obtained on an Illumina HiSeq 4000. iRepertoire HTBI primers and Arm-PCR amplification of CDR3 regions were used to construct TCR beta libraries. In-frame beta chains were kept once TCRdb had trimmed the public reads at Q25 with fastp and called clones with MiXCR. Identical CDR3 proteins give one entry, which carries the most common genes and DNA. This sample comprises roughly 500,000 distinct CDR3 sequences, approximately 21% of them detected only once. In total, the top ten clones hold roughly 7% of the sample. Taken with the paper, the label for time point translates to: persistent/refractory GD, antithyroid drugs over 5 years with positive TRAb. RNA was extracted from PBMCs in TRIzol for both TCR sequencing and RNA sequencing.

The specimen comprised peripheral blood mononuclear cells (PBMCs), sampled when the disease was refractory, from a patient treated with antithyroid drugs. The receptors shown here come from a female donor with Graves disease.

The rearrangement uses TRBV24-1 and TRBJ2-1; TRBD1 aligns across 9 bases. J was trimmed by 4 bases and V by 10 bases; bases with no gene match: 7. The CDR3 loop spans 14 amino acids. The germline CDR1 and CDR2 sequences are KGHDR and SFDVKD. CDR3 protein: CATNAGQGYNEQFF. The CDR3 nucleotides read TGTGCCACGAACGCGGGACAGGGATACAATGAGCAGTTCTTC.

This clonotype was seen more than once but under ten times. The chain joins TRBV6-1 to TRBJ2-2, with D perhaps given as TRBD1 or TRBD2 (5 bases each). CDR3 length: 14 residues. V was shortened by 5 bases and J by 6 bases, with 13 bases between the two germline ends. Per the germline V gene, CDR1 is MNHNS and CDR2 is SASEGT. CDR3 coding DNA: TGTGCCAGCAGTCCCCCCAGGGACCCCGGGGAGCTGTTTTTT. This gives the protein CASSPPRDPGELFF.

CDR3 sequence reads: CASRGRLLGNTIYF. In DNA form, the CDR3 reads TGTGCCAGCAGGGGACGCCTCCTCGGAAACACCATATATTTT. This chain connects TRBV6-1 to TRBJ1-3, with D perhaps TRBD1 (5 bases). The germline V and J ends were trimmed by 6 bases and 4 bases, with 13 bases remaining between them. The CDR3 is 14 residues long. Germline V gene lookup returns CDR1 MNHNS and CDR2 SASEGT.

The sample holds a few counts of this clonotype. This rearrangement joins TRBV20-1 to TRBJ2-7, with a possible D match to TRBD2 (6 bases). The CDR3 consists of 12 residues. Germline values: CDR1 DFQATT, CDR2 SNEGSKA (reference sequence). V lost 4 bases and J 2 bases, leaving 9 bases between the germline ends. For the CDR3, the DNA is TGCAGTGCTAATCGGGGGACCTACGAGCAGTACTTC. Protein product: CSANRGTYEQYF.

The CDR3 DNA reads TGTGCCAGCAGCCCCACCTCGCCCAGGGTTGGTGAAAAACTGTTTTTT. Its translation is CASSPTSPRVGEKLFF. The chain combines TRBV7-2 with TRBJ1-4; weak D call: TRBD1 (5 bases). Trimming cost V 5 bases and J 7 bases, with 20 bases left between them. The length of the CDR3 is 16 residues. Germline lookup yields CDR1 SGHTA and CDR2 FQGNSA.

The V gene is TRBV7-9, the J gene TRBJ2-5, with D possibly called TRBD1 or TRBD2 (5 bases each). Germline V gives CDR1 SEHNR, CDR2 FQNEAQ (reference sequence). The V gene lost 8 bases and the J gene lost 4 bases, with 11 bases spanning the gap. The CDR3 sequence is 12 residues long. The DNA of the CDR3 is TGTGCCAGCTCGAGGGGCCCAGAGACCCAGTACTTC. This codes for CASSRGPETQYF.

The rearrangement joins TRBV11-2 to TRBJ2-2, with D perhaps being TRBD1 or TRBD2 (5 bases each). The CDR3 has 18 amino acids. V dropped 5 bases and J dropped 2 bases, with 21 bases sitting between them. Per germline, CDR1 SGHAT and CDR2 FQNNGV. CDR3 residues: CASSPGPFGRSNTGELFF. CDR3 bases: TGTGCCAGCAGCCCGGGGCCATTCGGACGCTCCAACACCGGGGAGCTGTTTTTT.

This clonotype showed up just a few times. The chain combines TRBV5-4 with TRBJ2-5; TRBD1 aligns across 7 bases. Trimming at V came to 4 bases and at J to 5 bases, leaving 11 bases not matched to a gene. This CDR3 is 15 amino acids long. The germline V gene has CDR1 SGHNT and CDR2 YYREEE (reference sequence). The CDR3 spells CASSLSGQVLETQYF. Here the CDR3 DNA reads TGTGCCAGCAGCCTATCTGGACAGGTTCTCGAGACCCAGTACTTC.

The chain carries TRBV12-3 or TRBV12-4 and TRBJ2-1; TRBD2 matches at 9 bases. The CDR3 loop spans 17 amino acids. V was clipped by 3 bases and J by 3 bases; unmatched bases: 9. This chain's CDR3 is CASSFQAAGGYYNEQFF. The CDR3 DNA follows: TGTGCCAGCAGTTTTCAGGCGGCGGGAGGGTACTACAATGAGCAGTTCTTC.

This clonotype was counted a few times. The chain carries TRBV20-1 and TRBJ1-5, with D unclear. This CDR3 comprises 14 residues. With 3 bases removed from V and 3 bases from J, the gap between germline ends came to 12 bases. Germline CDR1 is DFQATT and CDR2 is SNEGSKA (reference sequence). The CDR3 reads CSASSPPDNQPQHF. As DNA, the CDR3 is TGCAGTGCTAGCTCCCCTCCCGACAATCAGCCCCAGCATTTT.

This clonotype showed up many times. The rearrangement links TRBV6-1 to TRBJ2-7, with D perhaps TRBD2 (5 bases). From germline, CDR1 is MNHNS and CDR2 SASEGT. The CDR3 runs to 13 residues. The ends were cut back, 6 bases at V and 5 bases at J, with 14 bases in the middle. The CDR3 sequence: CASRDYTGNEQYF. The CDR3 coding sequence is TGTGCCAGCAGGGATTATACGGGAAACGAGCAGTACTTC.

This chain links TRBV6-2 or TRBV6-3 with TRBJ2-5; the match to TRBD2 covers 7 bases. The germline CDR1 and CDR2 sequences are MNHEY and SVGEGT. J lost 5 bases, V lost 0 bases, and 6 bases had no gene match. CDR3 size: 15 residues. The CDR3, as DNA: TGTGCCAGCAGTTACTCGGGACTAAGCACGGAGACCCAGTACTTC. It codes for CASSYSGLSTETQYF.

In this sample, this clonotype turned up a few times. The chain couples TRBV7-6 to TRBJ1-4, with D perhaps TRBD1 (6 bases). V lost 3 bases and J 7 bases, leaving 18 bases between the germline ends. Germline values: CDR1 SGHVS, CDR2 FNYEAQ. CDR3 size: 16 residues. The CDR3 nucleotides are TGTGCCAGCAGCTTGGAAAGTGGACAGCCCAGTGAAAAACTGTTTTTT. Translating it yields CASSLESGQPSEKLFF.

This clonotype was seen more than once but under ten times. The chain couples TRBV6-2 or TRBV6-3 to TRBJ1-2; D not certain. The CDR3 is made up of 16 amino acids. CDR1 MNHEY and CDR2 SVGEGT come from the germline V gene. Trimming cost V 0 bases and J 4 bases, with 15 bases left between them. The CDR3 loop is CASSYSEGGYGYGYTF. The CDR3 DNA reads as TGTGCCAGCAGTTACTCGGAGGGAGGGTACGGCTATGGCTACACCTTC.

This clonotype appeared a single time. The chain recombines TRBV27 with TRBJ2-2; unclear D gene. From germline, CDR1 is MNHEY and CDR2 SMNVEV (reference sequence). There are 13 residues in the CDR3. The germline V and J ends were trimmed by 5 bases and 3 bases, with 7 bases remaining between them. The CDR3 DNA reads as TGTGCCAGCAGTGCAAGGGACACCGGGGAGCTGTTTTTT. It codes for CASSARDTGELFF.

The chain couples TRBV7-3 to TRBJ1-4; D is uncertain. V lost 2 bases and J 1 base, leaving 17 bases between the germline ends. Per the germline V gene, CDR1 is SGHTA and CDR2 is FQGTGA. The CDR3 totals 18 residues. The CDR3 DNA reads as TGTGCCAGCAGCTTAGGTGCCACCCCTTTGGAAACTAATGAAAAACTGTTTTTT. It codes for CASSLGATPLETNEKLFF.

Many counts were recorded for this clonotype. The chain has TRBV12-3 or TRBV12-4 and TRBJ2-7; D is possibly TRBD1 (6 bases). The CDR3 is 13 residues long. The ends were cut back, 4 bases at V and 2 bases at J, with 9 bases in the middle. The chain's CDR3 is CASSSRGPYEQYF. The CDR3 DNA sequence: TGTGCCAGCAGTTCCAGGGGTCCCTACGAGCAGTACTTC.

The chain uses TRBV3-1 and TRBJ1-5; tentatively, D is TRBD1 (6 bases). This CDR3 is built from 16 residues. With 1 base removed from V and 4 bases from J, the gap between germline ends came to 14 bases. From germline, CDR1 is LGHDT and CDR2 YNNKEL (reference sequence). The CDR3 nucleotides are TGTGCCAGCAGCCAAGGGCATTGGGGGGCGAATCAGCCCCAGCATTTT. It encodes CASSQGHWGANQPQHF.

The CDR3 nucleotides are TGTGCCAGCAGCCCCCGGACTAGTCTTTCCTACGAGCAGTACTTC. Translating gives CASSPRTSLSYEQYF. The rearrangement links TRBV5-5 to TRBJ2-7, with 7 bases identical to TRBD2. J was trimmed by 1 base and V by 4 bases; bases with no gene match: 8. Germline values: CDR1 SGHKS, CDR2 YYEKEE (reference sequence). This CDR3 is 15 amino acids long.

V gene TRBV19 combines with J gene TRBJ2-5, with D uncertain. V was clipped by 5 bases and J by 0 bases, with 10 bases between them. Germline lookup yields CDR1 LNHDA and CDR2 SQIVND (reference sequence). This CDR3 region has 14 residues. The CDR3 protein is CASSPRWDQETQYF. For the CDR3, the DNA is TGTGCCAGTAGTCCCCGCTGGGACCAAGAGACCCAGTACTTC.